This TCR beta chain was captured by sequencing in a study of T cell repertoires in cytomegalovirus infection. The CDR3 runs 12 residues. Germline CDR1 is ENHRY and CDR2 is SYGVKD. V gave up 7 bases and J gave up 6 bases, with 13 bases separating them. A few counts support this clonotype. TCRdb re-derived calls from the reads in MiXCR, one entry per CDR3 protein. Of 250,000 to 300,000 distinct CDR3 sequences in the sample, more than 15% were seen once. V is TRBV10-3 and J is TRBJ2-7; D not certain. The origin of this receptor is a human donor in good health (CMV status not recorded). Some clones in this sample may be carry-over from other donors' samples. The specimen was CD8+ T cells from PBMCs. The CDR3 reads CAIKGEASEQYF. CDR3 nucleotide sequence: TGTGCCATCAAAGGTGAGGCTAGCGAGCAGTACTTC.